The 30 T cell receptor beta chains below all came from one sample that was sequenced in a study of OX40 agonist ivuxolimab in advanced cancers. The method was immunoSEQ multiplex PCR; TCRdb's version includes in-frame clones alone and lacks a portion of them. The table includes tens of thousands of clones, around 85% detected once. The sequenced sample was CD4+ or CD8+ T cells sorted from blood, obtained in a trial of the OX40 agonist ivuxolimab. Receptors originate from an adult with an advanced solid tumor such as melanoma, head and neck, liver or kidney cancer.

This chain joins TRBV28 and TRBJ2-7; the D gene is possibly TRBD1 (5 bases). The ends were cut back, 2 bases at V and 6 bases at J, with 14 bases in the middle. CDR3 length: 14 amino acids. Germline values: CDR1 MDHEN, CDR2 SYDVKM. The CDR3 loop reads CASSLGQGSGEQYF. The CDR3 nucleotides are TGTGCCAGCAGTTTAGGGCAGGGATCAGGCGAGCAGTACTTC.

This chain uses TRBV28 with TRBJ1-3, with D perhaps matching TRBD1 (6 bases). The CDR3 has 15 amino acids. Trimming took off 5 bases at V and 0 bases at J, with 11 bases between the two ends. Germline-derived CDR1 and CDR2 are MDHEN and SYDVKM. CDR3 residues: CASSTGTFSGNTIYF. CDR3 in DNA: TGTGCCAGCAGTACAGGGACCTTCTCTGGAAACACCATATATTTT.

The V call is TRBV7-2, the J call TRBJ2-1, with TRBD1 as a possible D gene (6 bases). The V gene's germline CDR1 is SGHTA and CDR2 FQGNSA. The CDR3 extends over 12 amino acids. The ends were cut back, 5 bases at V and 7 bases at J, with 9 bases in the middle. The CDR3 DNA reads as TGTGCCAGCAGCCCAGGGGATAATGAGCAGTTCTTC. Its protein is CASSPGDNEQFF.

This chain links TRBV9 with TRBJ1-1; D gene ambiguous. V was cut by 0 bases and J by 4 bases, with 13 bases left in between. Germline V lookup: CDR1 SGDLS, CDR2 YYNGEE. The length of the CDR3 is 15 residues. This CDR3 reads CASSVAPGLITEAFF. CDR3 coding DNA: TGTGCCAGCAGCGTAGCTCCCGGGTTGATCACTGAAGCTTTCTTT.

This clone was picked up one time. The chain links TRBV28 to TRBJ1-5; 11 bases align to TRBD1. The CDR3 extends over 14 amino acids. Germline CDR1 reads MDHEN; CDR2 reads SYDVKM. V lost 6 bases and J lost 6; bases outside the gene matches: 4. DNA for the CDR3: TGTGCCAGCAGACCGGGACAGGGGGGTCAGCCCCAGCATTTT. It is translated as CASRPGQGGQPQHF.

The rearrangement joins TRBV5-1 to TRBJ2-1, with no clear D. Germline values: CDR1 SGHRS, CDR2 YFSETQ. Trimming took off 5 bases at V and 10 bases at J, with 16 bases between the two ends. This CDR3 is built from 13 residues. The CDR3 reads CASSLILRAEQFF. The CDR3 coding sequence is TGCGCCAGCAGTTTAATCCTCCGGGCCGAGCAGTTCTTC.

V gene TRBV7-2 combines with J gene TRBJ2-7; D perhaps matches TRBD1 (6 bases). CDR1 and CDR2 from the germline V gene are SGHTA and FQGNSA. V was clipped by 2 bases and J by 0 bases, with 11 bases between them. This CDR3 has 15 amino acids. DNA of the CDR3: TGTGCCAGCAGCTTACAGGGGTCGAGCTCCTACGAGCAGTACTTC. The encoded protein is CASSLQGSSSYEQYF.

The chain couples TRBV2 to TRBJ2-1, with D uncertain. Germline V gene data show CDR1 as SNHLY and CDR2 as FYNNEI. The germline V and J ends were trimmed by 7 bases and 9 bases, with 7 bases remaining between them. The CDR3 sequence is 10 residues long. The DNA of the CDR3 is TGTGCCAGCAAGGGAATTGAGCAGTTCTTC. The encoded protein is CASKGIEQFF.

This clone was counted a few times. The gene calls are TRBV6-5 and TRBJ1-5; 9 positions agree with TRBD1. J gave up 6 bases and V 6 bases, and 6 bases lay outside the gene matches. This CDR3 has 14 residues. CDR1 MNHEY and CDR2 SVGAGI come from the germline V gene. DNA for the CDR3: TGTGCCAGCAGACCGGGACAGGGACGTCAGCCCCAGCATTTT. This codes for CASRPGQGRQPQHF.

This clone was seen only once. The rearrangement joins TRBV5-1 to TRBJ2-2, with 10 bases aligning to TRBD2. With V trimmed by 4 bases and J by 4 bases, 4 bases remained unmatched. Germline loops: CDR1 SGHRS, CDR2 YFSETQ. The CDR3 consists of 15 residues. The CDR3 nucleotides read TGCGCCAGCAGCCCTACTAGCGGGGTCACCGGGGAGCTGTTTTTT. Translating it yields CASSPTSGVTGELFF.

CDR3 loop: CASSFRMKIPGGELFF. CDR3 sequence (DNA): TGTGCCAGCAGTTTCCGTATGAAGATTCCGGGCGGGGAGCTGTTTTTT. The V and J genes are TRBV27 and TRBJ2-2; D is unclear. CDR3 length: 16 residues. Germline V lookup: CDR1 MNHEY, CDR2 SMNVEV (reference sequence). Trimming took off 3 bases at V and 7 bases at J, with 18 bases between the two ends.

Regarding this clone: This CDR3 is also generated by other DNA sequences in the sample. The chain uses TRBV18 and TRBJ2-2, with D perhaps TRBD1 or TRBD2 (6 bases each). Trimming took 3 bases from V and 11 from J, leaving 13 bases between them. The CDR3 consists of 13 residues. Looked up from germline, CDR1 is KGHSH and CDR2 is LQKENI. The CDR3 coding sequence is TGTGCCAGCTCACCGACGACGGGGGCAGAGCTGTTTTTT. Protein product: CASSPTTGAELFF.

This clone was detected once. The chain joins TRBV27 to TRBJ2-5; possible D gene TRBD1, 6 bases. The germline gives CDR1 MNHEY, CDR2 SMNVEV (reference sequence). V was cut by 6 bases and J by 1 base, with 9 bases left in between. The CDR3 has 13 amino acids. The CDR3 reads CASRRQVQETQYF. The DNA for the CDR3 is TGTGCCAGCAGGAGACAGGTCCAAGAGACCCAGTACTTC.

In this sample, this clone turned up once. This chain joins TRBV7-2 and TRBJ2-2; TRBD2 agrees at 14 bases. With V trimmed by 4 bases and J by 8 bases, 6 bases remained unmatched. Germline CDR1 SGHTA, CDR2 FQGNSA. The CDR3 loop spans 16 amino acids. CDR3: CASSSQGTSGSGELFF. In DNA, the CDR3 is TGTGCCAGCAGCTCCCAGGGGACTAGCGGGAGTGGGGAGCTGTTTTTT.

CDR3 amino acids: CASILNNEQFF. The CDR3 DNA follows: TGTGCCAGCATCCTGAACAATGAGCAGTTCTTC. The chain couples TRBV6-5 to TRBJ2-1; D call uncertain. Germline V gene lookup returns CDR1 MNHEY and CDR2 SVGAGI. The CDR3 runs 11 residues. V lost 7 bases to trimming and J lost 5 bases, with 6 bases between them.

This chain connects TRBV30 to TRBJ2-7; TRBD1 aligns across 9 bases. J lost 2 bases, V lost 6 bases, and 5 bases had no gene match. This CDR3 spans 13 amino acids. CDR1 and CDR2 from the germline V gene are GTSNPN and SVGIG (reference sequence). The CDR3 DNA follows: TGTGCCTGCACGGGACAGGGAGCCTACGAGCAGTACTTC. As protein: CACTGQGAYEQYF.

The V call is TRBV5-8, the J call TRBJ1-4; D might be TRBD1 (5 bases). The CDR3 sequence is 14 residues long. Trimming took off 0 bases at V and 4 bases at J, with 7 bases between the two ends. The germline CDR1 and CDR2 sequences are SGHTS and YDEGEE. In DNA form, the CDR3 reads TGTGCCAGCAGCTTGGGGGGCTTTAATGAAAAACTGTTTTTT. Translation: CASSLGGFNEKLFF.

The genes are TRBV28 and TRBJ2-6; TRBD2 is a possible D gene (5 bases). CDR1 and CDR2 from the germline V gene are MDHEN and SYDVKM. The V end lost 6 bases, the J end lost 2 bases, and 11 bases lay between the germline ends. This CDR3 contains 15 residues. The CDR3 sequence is CASRSSGAGANVLTF. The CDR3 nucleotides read TGTGCCAGCAGATCGTCCGGGGCTGGGGCCAACGTCCTGACTTTC.

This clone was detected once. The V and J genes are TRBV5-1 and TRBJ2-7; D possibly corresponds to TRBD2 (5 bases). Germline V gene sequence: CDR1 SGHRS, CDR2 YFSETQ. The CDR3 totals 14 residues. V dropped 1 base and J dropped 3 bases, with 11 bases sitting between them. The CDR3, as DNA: TGCGCCAGCAGCTTGCAACTAGATGGCTACGAGCAGTACTTC. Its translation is CASSLQLDGYEQYF.

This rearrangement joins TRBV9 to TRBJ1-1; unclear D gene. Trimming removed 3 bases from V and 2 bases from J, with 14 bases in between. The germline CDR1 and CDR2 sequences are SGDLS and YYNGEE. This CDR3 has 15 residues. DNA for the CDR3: TGTGCCAGCAGCGCTACTCCGGGTCTTAACACTGAAGCTTTCTTT. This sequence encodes CASSATPGLNTEAFF.

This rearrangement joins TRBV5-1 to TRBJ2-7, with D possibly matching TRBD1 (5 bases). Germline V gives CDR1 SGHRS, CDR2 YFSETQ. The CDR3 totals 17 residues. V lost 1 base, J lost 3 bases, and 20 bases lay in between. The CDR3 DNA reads TGCGCCAGCAGCTTGCGGCAGGGCCCCCGACTCTACTACGAGCAGTACTTC. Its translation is CASSLRQGPRLYYEQYF.

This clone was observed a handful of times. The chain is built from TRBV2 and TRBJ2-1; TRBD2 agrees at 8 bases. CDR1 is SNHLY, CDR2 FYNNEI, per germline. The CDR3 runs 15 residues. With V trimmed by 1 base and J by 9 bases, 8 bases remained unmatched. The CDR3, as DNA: TGTGCCAGCAGTGAAGTAGCTAGCGGGTACGGTGAGCAGTTCTTC. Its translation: CASSEVASGYGEQFF.

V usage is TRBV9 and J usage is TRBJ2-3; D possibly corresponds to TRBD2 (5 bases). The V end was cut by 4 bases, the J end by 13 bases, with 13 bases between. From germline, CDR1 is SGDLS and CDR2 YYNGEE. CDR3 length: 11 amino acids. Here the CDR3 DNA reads TGTGCCAGCAGCTCCCCAACCGGGAAGTATTTT. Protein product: CASSSPTGKYF.

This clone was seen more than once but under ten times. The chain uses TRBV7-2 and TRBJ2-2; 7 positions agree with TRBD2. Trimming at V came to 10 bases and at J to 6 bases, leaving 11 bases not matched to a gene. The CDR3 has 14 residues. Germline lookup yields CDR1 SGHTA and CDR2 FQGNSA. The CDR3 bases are TGTGCCACAACTCGGGACTACCGATCCGGGGAGCTGTTTTTT. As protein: CATTRDYRSGELFF.

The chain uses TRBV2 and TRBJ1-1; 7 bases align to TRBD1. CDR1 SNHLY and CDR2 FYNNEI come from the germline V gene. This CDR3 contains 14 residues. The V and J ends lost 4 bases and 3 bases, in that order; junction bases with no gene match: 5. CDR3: CASSAIQGDTEAFF. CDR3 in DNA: TGTGCCAGCAGTGCTATTCAGGGGGACACTGAAGCTTTCTTT.

DNA of the CDR3: TGCAGCGCAACCGGGACAGAGCGGTCTGAAGCTTTCTTT. It encodes CSATGTERSEAFF. The chain has TRBV29-1 and TRBJ1-1, with 7 bases matching TRBD1. This CDR3 comprises 13 residues. Per germline, CDR1 SQVTM and CDR2 ANQGSEA. With 7 bases clipped from V and 6 bases from J, the junction kept 11 bases outside the gene matches.

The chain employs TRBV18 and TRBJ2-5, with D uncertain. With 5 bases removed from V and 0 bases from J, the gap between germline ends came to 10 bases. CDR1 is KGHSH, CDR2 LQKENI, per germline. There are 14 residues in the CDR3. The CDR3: CASSERRDQETQYF. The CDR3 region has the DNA TGTGCCAGCTCAGAGAGACGGGACCAAGAGACCCAGTACTTC.

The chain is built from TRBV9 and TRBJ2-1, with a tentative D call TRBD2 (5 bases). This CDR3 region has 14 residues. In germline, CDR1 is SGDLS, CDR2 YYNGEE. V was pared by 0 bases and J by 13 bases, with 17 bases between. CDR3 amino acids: CASSVGVDRGTQFF. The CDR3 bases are TGTGCCAGCAGCGTAGGGGTAGACCGGGGAACCCAGTTCTTC.

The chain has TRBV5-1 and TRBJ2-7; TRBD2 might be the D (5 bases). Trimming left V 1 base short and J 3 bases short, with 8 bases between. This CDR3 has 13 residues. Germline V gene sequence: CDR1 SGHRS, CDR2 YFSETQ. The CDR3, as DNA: TGCGCCAGCAGCTTGCTCGGGGACTACGAGCAGTACTTC. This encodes CASSLLGDYEQYF. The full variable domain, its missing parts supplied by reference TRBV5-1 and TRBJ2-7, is KAGVTQTPRYLIKTRGQQVTLSCSPISGHRSVSWYQQTPGQGLQFLFEYFSETQRNKGNFPGRFSGRQFSNSRSEMNVSTLELGDSALYLCASSLLGDYEQYFGPGTRLTVT.

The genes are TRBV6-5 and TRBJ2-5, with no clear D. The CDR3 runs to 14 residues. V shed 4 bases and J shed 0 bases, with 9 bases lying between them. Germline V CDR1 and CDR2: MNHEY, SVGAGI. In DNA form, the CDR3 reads TGTGCCAGCAGTTTTGGGCGAAACCAAGAGACCCAGTACTTC. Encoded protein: CASSFGRNQETQYF.